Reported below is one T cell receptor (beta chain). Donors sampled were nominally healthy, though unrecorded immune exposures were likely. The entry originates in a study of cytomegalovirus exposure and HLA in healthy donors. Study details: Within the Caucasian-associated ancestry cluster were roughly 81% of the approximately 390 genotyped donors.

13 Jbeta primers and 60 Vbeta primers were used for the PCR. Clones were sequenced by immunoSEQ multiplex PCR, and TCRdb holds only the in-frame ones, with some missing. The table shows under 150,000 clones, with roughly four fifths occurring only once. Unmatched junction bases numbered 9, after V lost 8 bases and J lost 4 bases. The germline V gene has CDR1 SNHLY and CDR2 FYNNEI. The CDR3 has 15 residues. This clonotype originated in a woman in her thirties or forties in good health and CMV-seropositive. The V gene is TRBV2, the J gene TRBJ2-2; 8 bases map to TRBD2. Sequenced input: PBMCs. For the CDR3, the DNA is TGTGCCAGCCTGTCCACGGGGGGGCCCACCGGGGAGCTGTTTTTT. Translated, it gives CASLSTGGPTGELFF.